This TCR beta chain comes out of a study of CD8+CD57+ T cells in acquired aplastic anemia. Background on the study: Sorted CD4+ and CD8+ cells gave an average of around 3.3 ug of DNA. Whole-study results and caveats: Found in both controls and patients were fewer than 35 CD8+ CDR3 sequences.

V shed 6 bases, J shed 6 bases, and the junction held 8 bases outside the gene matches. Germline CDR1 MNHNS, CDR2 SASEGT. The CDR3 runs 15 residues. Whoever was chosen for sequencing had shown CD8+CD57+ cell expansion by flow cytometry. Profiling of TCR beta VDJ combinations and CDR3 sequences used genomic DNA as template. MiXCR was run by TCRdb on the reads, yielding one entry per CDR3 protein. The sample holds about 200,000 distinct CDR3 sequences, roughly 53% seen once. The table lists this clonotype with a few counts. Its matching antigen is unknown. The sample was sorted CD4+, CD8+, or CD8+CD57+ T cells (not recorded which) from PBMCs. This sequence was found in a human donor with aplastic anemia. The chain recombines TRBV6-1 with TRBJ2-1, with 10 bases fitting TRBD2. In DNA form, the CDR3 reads TGTGCCAGCAGGATGAAAGCGGGGGGGCCCAATGAGCAGTTCTTC. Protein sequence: CASRMKAGGPNEQFF.